This is a list of T cell receptor beta chains from one sample in a study of blood T cell repertoires in COVID-19. The table came from immunoSEQ multiplex PCR; TCRdb's copy has only in-frame clones and leaves some out. The repertoire includes fewer than 70,000 clones, over 90% of them detected once, and around 4.6% sits in the top ten. Sequences were obtained from peripheral blood. Receptors originate from a man aged 50 to 60 with active COVID-19. Both conserved end residues are part of each CDR3. D genes are given only for firm matches. The size of a clone is reported for some rows only, either as once, few or many, or as a class for expanded clones.

>TRBV27|TRBD1|TRBJ2-1|.
TGTGCCAGTAGACTTACAGGGGGTGAGCAGTTCTTC
CASRLTGGEQFF
>TRBV4-1|TRBD1|TRBJ1-2|.
TGCGCCAGCAGCTACTCAGGGACAGGGGGCGAAATCACCTTC
CASSYSGTGGEITF
>TRBV29-1|.|TRBJ2-7|.
TGCAGCTCACAGGACGGATCCTACGAGCAGTACTTC
CSSQDGSYEQYF
>TRBV7-3|TRBD2|TRBJ2-1|.
TGTGCCAGCAGCTCGGGGGGGTACAATGAGCAGTTCTTC
CASSSGGYNEQFF
>TRBV5-1|.|TRBJ2-7|.
TGCGCCAGCAGCTTGAGTTTGATGCGGAATTGGGTACCTTTGGACGAGCAGTACTTC
CASSLSLMRNWVPLDEQYF
>TRBV19|.|TRBJ2-1|.
TGTGCCAGTAGGGGCAGGGAGGCCAATGAGCAGTTCTTC
CASRGREANEQFF
>TRBV19|TRBD1|TRBJ2-1|.
TGTGCCAGTAGCCCCCAGGGGGCGGACTACAATGAGCAGTTCTTC
CASSPQGADYNEQFF
>TRBV7-3|.|TRBJ1-3|.
TGTGCCAGCAGCTGGACTTCTGGAAACACCATATATTTT
CASSWTSGNTIYF
>TRBV5-5|.|TRBJ2-7|.
TGTGCCAGCAGTTCGACCGGGAAAAGGGAGCAGTACTTC
CASSSTGKREQYF
>TRBV27|.|TRBJ1-1|.
TGTGCCAGCCAAGGAGACTCAGGCCCGGGGGCTTTCTTT
CASQGDSGPGAFF
>TRBV7-8|TRBD2|TRBJ2-7|once
TGTGCCAGCAGCTTAGGGACTAGCGGCTCCTACGAGCAGTACTTC
CASSLGTSGSYEQYF
>TRBV11-3|TRBD2|TRBJ2-2|.
TGTGCCAGCAGCTTCTCCGGGACTAGAGGCGGGGAGCTGTTTTTT
CASSFSGTRGGELFF
>TRBV7-2|TRBD1|TRBJ2-7|.
TGTGCCAGCAGCTTAGCTACGGGACAGGGTTACGAGCAGTACTTC
CASSLATGQGYEQYF
>TRBV14|TRBD2|TRBJ2-3|.
TGTGCCAGCAGCCAAGGGACTAGCGGGAGGGTTGCAGATACGCAGTATTTT
CASSQGTSGRVADTQYF
>TRBV2|TRBD1|TRBJ2-7|.
TGTGCCAGCACCCCAGACAGGGTCTACGAGCAGTACTTC
CASTPDRVYEQYF
>TRBV28|.|TRBJ2-7|.
TGTGCCACCCAACAGCCTAACGAGCAGTACTTC
CATQQPNEQYF
>TRBV30|.|TRBJ2-7|.
TGTGCCTGGAGTGTACCGGGTTACGAGCAGTACTTC
CAWSVPGYEQYF
>TRBV12-5|TRBD2|TRBJ2-4|once
TGTGCTAGTGGTTTGCCCCCGGGTTTAGCGGGAGGGCCAGTGGGAGCCAAAAACATTCAGTACTTC
CASGLPPGLAGGPVGAKNIQYF
>TRBV29-1|.|TRBJ1-1|.
TGCAGCGTTGTGGGGGCTGGGTTCACTGAAGCTTTCTTT
CSVVGAGFTEAFF
>TRBV4-2|TRBD1|TRBJ1-6|.
TGTGCCAGCAGCCAAGAGGGGACAGGGGGTTCACCCCTCCACTTT
CASSQEGTGGSPLHF
>TRBV6-1|.|TRBJ2-1|.
TGTGCCAGCAGTGACCCGGGACTCTCAGCGGAGCAGTTCTTC
CASSDPGLSAEQFF
>TRBV10-2|TRBD1|TRBJ1-4|.
TGCGCCACCCGAGACAGGGGGCTCCGTGGTAATGAAAAACTGTTTTTT
CATRDRGLRGNEKLFF
>TRBV10-3|TRBD1|TRBJ2-5|.
TGTGCCATCAGGGAGACAGGGCCCCAAGAGACCCAGTACTTC
CAIRETGPQETQYF
>TRBV6-5|TRBD1|TRBJ1-6|.
TGTGCCAGCAGAGACAGGGTCTTGTATAATTCACCCCTCCACTTT
CASRDRVLYNSPLHF
>TRBV2|TRBD1|TRBJ1-4|.
TGTGCCAGCAGACCACAGGGGGCGACGACAAAACTGTTTTTT
CASRPQGATTKLFF
>TRBV6-4|TRBD1|TRBJ1-6|.
TGTGCCAGCAGATTGGACAGGGGAAATTCACCCCTCCACTTT
CASRLDRGNSPLHF
>TRBV7-9|.|TRBJ2-5|.
TGTGCCAGCAGCTTAGTTCGGTGGACAGAGCAAGAGACCCAGTACTTC
CASSLVRWTEQETQYF
>TRBV7-2|.|TRBJ2-7|.
TGTGCCAGCAGCTTAGCGAACAGGCGCTACGAGCAGTACTTC
CASSLANRRYEQYF
>TRBV10-3|TRBD1|TRBJ1-3|.
TGTGCCATCAGTGACTCTCGACCAGGGGGCCCGGGAAACACCATATATTTT
CAISDSRPGGPGNTIYF
>TRBV30|TRBD2|TRBJ2-3|.
TGTGCCCTGGAGGGCGGGACTAGGGGTTATACGCAGTATTTT
CALEGGTRGYTQYF
>TRBV27|.|TRBJ2-7|.
TGTGCCAGCAGTTCCGCGCCCTCCTACGAGCAGTACTTC
CASSSAPSYEQYF
>TRBV28|TRBD1|TRBJ2-3|.
TGTGCCAGCAGGGCGACAGGGTCAGATACGCAGTATTTT
CASRATGSDTQYF
>TRBV5-4|TRBD1|TRBJ2-2|.
TGTGCCAGCGCCAGGGGGCGCGGGACCGGGGAGCTGTTTTTT
CASARGRGTGELFF
>TRBV2|TRBD1|TRBJ1-2|.
TGTGCCAGCAGCGACGGGACAGATTATGGCTACACCTTC
CASSDGTDYGYTF
>TRBV14|.|TRBJ1-6|.
TGTGCCAGCAGCCACCATCCACGGAGGTCTTGGAATTCACCCCTCCACTTT
CASSHHPRRSWNSPLHF
>TRBV4-2|TRBD1|TRBJ1-5|.
TGTGCCAGCAGCCAAGAGGGGACAGGGCGGGCTCAGCCCCAGCATTTT
CASSQEGTGRAQPQHF
>TRBV3-1/TRBV3-2|TRBD2|TRBJ2-3|.
TGTGCCAGCAGCCCTTATACTAGCGGGGGCCTCACAGATACGCAGTATTTT
CASSPYTSGGLTDTQYF
>TRBV4-3|.|TRBJ2-7|.
TGCGCCAGCAGCCAAGATCTACCGGCGACAGTATTTCCCTACGAGCAGTACTTC
CASSQDLPATVFPYEQYF
>TRBV11-3|.|TRBJ2-3|.
TGTGCCAGCAGCCCCGGTGGTAGCGGTTGGGATACGCAGTATTTT
CASSPGGSGWDTQYF
>TRBV4-2|.|TRBJ2-4|.
TGTGCCAGCAGCCCCCTGCTCGGAGGGATTCAGTACTTC
CASSPLLGGIQYF
>TRBV7-8|.|TRBJ2-6|.
TGTGCCAGCAGCCCGAACAGGGCTGGGGCCAACGTCCTGACTTTC
CASSPNRAGANVLTF
>TRBV15|.|TRBJ2-7|.
TGTGCCACCAGCAGCAGAGGTTCCTACGAGCAGTACTTC
CATSSRGSYEQYF
>TRBV3-1/TRBV3-2|.|TRBJ2-2|.
TGTGCCAGCAGCCTCTCCGGGGAGCTGTTTTTT
CASSLSGELFF
>TRBV6-6|.|TRBJ1-2|.
TGTGCCAGCACGACCCAGGGGCCGTATGGCTACACCTTC
CASTTQGPYGYTF
>TRBV10-3|.|TRBJ1-1|.
TGTGCCATCAGTGCCCAGGACAGGAACACTGAAGCTTTCTTT
CAISAQDRNTEAFF
>TRBV29-1|TRBD1|TRBJ2-2|.
TGCAGCGTTCTCCTAGGGACAGGGGATGGCGGGGAGCTGTTTTTT
CSVLLGTGDGGELFF
>TRBV4-3|TRBD1|TRBJ2-7|.
TGCGCCAGCAGCTCCCGACAGGGGATGGGGGAGCAGTACTTC
CASSSRQGMGEQYF
>TRBV24-1|TRBD1|TRBJ2-7|.
TGTGCCACCAGTGATTCCGGACAGGGCACCTACGAGCAGTACTTC
CATSDSGQGTYEQYF
>TRBV29-1|.|TRBJ1-2|once
TGCAGCCAAGGAAGTCGGGGACTTCACTATGGCTACACCTTC
CSQGSRGLHYGYTF
>TRBV19|TRBD2|TRBJ2-5|once
TGTGCCAGTAGTATCCTCGGGACTAGCGGGAGTGTGGAGACCCAGTACTTC
CASSILGTSGSVETQYF
>TRBV7-9|TRBD1|TRBJ1-2|.
TGTGCCAGCAGCTTAGAGGGTGGAGGGGGCGGAAATGGCTACACCTTC
CASSLEGGGGGNGYTF
>TRBV7-2|TRBD1|TRBJ2-2|.
TGTGCCAGCAGCCAGGGGGACAGGGTCATCGGGGAGCTGTTTTTT
CASSQGDRVIGELFF
>TRBV28|.|TRBJ2-3|.
TGTGCCAGCAGCTATAACGAAGAAGCATACACAGATACGCAGTATTTT
CASSYNEEAYTDTQYF
>TRBV7-3|.|TRBJ2-7|.
TGTGCCAGCAGCCCCTACCAGGGTCTCGAGCAGTACTTC
CASSPYQGLEQYF
>TRBV7-9|.|TRBJ2-7|.
TGTGCCAGCAGCCCTAGCTCCTACGAGCAGTACTTC
CASSPSSYEQYF